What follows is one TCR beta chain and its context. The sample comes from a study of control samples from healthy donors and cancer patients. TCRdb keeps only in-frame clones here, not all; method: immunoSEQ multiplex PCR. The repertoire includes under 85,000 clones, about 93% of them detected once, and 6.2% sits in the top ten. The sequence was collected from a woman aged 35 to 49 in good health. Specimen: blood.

CDR3 sequence (DNA): TGTGCCAGCGGTGGCAGGGTGGGCGAGCAGTACTTC. This encodes CASGGRVGEQYF. V gene TRBV12-3 or TRBV12-4 combines with J gene TRBJ2-7, with D maybe TRBD1 (5 bases). This CDR3 contains 12 residues. The V end lost 8 bases, the J end lost 6 bases, and 14 bases lay between the germline ends.